This T cell receptor (beta chain) was captured by sequencing in a study of shared clonotypes between healthy human individuals. Notes on the study in general: Blood was the sole source, and tissue repertoires probably differ. Shared clonotypes across all four donors exceeded non-shared ones in generation probability.

Across several immunoSEQ plates, the genomic DNA of each subset was split evenly. The assay was immunoSEQ multiplex PCR, and TCRdb's table has in-frame clones only and misses some. The sample lists about 690,000 clones; less than 95% were seen once. Germline V gene data show CDR1 as MGHRA and CDR2 as YSYEKL. CDR3 length: 15 residues. Trimming cost V 6 bases and J 8 bases; bases outside gene matches: 8. Of note for this clone: Its antigen is as yet unknown.

The specimen was memory CD8+ T cells from PBMCs. The subset denotes: CD45RO+ cells pooled with CCR7-negative TemRA cells. The chain combines TRBV4-1 with TRBJ1-6, with 9 bases lining up with TRBD1. The TCR comes from a man aged 18-30 years in good health. Some clones in this sample may be carry-over from other donors' samples. The CDR3 here is CASRGRGQGDSPLHF. The CDR3 coding sequence is TGCGCCAGCAGAGGCCGGGGACAGGGTGATTCACCCCTCCACTTT.